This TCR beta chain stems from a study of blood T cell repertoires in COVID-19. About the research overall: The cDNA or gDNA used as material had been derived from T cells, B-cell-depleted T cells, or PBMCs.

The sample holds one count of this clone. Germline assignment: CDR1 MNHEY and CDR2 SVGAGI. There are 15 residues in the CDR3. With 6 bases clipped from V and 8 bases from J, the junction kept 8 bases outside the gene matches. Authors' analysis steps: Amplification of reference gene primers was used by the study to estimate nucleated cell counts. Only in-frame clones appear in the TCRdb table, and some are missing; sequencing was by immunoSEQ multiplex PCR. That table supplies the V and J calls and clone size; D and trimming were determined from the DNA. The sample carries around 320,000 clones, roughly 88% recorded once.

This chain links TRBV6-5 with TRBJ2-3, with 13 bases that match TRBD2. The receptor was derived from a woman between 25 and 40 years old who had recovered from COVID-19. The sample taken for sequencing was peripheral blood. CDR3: CASSLGLAGVSTQYF. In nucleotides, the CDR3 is TGTGCCAGCAGCCTAGGACTAGCGGGGGTGTCTACGCAGTATTTT.